The entry below gives a single TCR beta chain sequence along with its context. Its antigen is as yet unknown. This specimen belongs to a study of T-cell memory formation after mild COVID-19. 5'RACE, which relied on constant-segment primers, yielded TCR alpha and TCR beta cDNA libraries carrying sample barcodes and UMIs. TCRdb analysed the 5' RACE reads with MiXCR anew, one entry per CDR3 protein. The sample consists of roughly 450,000 distinct CDR3 sequences, roughly 17% of them appearing once. Regarding the study as a whole: Cross-reactive memory apparently joined, as some responding clones appeared in pre-infection memory.

CDR1 is SGDLS and CDR2 is YYNGEE in the germline V gene. Germline trimming cut 3 bases from V and 10 bases from J; bases unmatched to any gene: 12. The CDR3 runs to 17 residues. The source is a young man who had mild COVID-19 (a few samples of this study predate the infection). Cell type and time point are not known. Material for sequencing was PBMCs or a T cell subset sorted from them (not recorded which). The chain joins TRBV9 to TRBJ2-1, with TRBD2 identical over 14 bases. The CDR3, as DNA: TGTGCCAGCAGCGCTACCTCGACTAGCGGGGGGGACCCCGAGCAGTTCTTC. Its translation is CASSATSTSGGDPEQFF.